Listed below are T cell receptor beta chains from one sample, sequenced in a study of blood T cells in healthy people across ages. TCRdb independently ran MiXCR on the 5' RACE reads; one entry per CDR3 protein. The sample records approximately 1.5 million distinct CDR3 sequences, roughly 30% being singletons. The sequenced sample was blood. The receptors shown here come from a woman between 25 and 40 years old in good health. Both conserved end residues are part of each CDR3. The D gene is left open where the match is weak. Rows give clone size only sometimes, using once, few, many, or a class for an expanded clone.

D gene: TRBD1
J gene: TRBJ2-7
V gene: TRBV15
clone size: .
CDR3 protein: CATSRDRISGGFYEQYF
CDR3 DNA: TGTGCCACCAGCAGAGATCGTATATCAGGGGGCTTCTACGAGCAGTACTTC

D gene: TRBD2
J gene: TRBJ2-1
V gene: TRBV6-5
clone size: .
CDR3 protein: CASSRASGRAYNEQFF
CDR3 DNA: TGTGCCAGCAGCCGCGCTAGCGGGAGAGCTTACAATGAGCAGTTCTTC

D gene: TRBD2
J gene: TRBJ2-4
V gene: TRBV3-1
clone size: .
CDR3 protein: CASSQDPGLALYF
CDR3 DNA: TGTGCCAGCAGCCAAGACCCGGGACTAGCCCTGTACTTC

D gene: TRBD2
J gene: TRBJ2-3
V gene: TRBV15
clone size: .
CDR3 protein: CATSGTNSGKKSSTDTQYF
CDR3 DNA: TGTGCCACCAGCGGGACAAATAGCGGGAAAAAATCTAGCACAGATACGCAGTATTTT

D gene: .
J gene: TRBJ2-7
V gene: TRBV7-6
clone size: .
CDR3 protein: CVSSLGTAPYEQYF
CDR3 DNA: TGTGTCAGCAGCTTAGGAACAGCTCCCTACGAGCAGTACTTC

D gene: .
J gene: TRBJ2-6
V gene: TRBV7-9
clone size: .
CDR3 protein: CASSGAVSGANVLTF
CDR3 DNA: TGTGCCAGCAGCGGGGCCGTTTCTGGGGCCAACGTCCTGACTTTC

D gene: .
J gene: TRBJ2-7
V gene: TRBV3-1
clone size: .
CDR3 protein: CASTLSGGFYEQYF
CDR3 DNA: TGTGCCAGCACCCTTTCAGGGGGGTTCTACGAGCAGTACTTC

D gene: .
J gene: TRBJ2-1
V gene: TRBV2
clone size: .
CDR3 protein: CASSVVTEQFF
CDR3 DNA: TGTGCCAGCAGTGTAGTAACTGAGCAGTTCTTC

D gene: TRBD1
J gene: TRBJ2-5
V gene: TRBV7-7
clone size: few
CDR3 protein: CASSQNRGLHQETQYF
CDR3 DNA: TGTGCCAGCAGCCAGAACAGGGGCCTTCACCAAGAGACCCAGTACTTC

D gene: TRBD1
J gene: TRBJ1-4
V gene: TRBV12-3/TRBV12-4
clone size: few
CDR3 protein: CASSSGQGTEKLFF
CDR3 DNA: TGTGCCAGCAGTTCGGGACAGGGGACCGAAAAACTGTTTTTT

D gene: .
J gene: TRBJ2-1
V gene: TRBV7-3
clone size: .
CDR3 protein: CASSLNEFSSYNEQFF
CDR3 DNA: TGTGCCAGCAGCTTAAACGAGTTTAGCTCCTACAATGAGCAGTTCTTC

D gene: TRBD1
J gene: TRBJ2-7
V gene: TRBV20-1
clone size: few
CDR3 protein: CSARDFLGQGNYEQYF
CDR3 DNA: TGCAGTGCTAGAGATTTTTTGGGACAGGGGAACTACGAGCAGTACTTC

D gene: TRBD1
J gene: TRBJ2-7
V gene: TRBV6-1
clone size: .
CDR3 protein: CASSEFGGQGGFYEQYF
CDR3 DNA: TGTGCCAGCAGTGAATTTGGCGGACAGGGGGGCTTCTACGAGCAGTACTTC

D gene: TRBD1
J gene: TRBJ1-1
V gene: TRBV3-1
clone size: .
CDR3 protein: CASSQGTGRNTEAFF
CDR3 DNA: TGTGCCAGCAGCCAAGGGACAGGAAGGAACACTGAAGCTTTCTTT

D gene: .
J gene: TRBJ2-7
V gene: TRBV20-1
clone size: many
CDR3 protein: CSATTSYEQYF
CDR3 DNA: TGCAGCGCTACGACCTCTTACGAGCAGTACTTC